This TCR beta chain appears in the sequencing data of a study of shared clonotypes between healthy human individuals. At the level of the study: The donor group consisted of a couple of women and three men, aged 18 to 49. CD4 naive cells filled three plates per donor, CD4 memory three, CD8 naive two and CD8 memory one.

Only one count was recorded for this clone. Its antigen is unknown. Study outcomes and limitations: Limited genetic and exposure-history diversity came from having few donors.

TCRdb's copy holds only in-frame clones and misses some; the assay was immunoSEQ multiplex PCR. The data show roughly 1,600,000 clones, less than 99% seen once. CD45RA-negative memory and CD45RA+ naive subsets were split from the CD4+ cells. The germline gives CDR1 WSHSY, CDR2 SAAADI. The CDR3 has 15 residues. V was clipped by 6 bases and J by 6 bases, with 18 bases between them. The sample consisted of naive CD4+ T cells sorted from blood. This sample's subset: CD45RA+ positively selected. The TCR originated in a man aged 25-45 years in good health. This chain connects TRBV10-2 to TRBJ2-1; D might be TRBD2 (5 bases). CDR3 loop: CASSPKLARPNEQFF. The CDR3 region has the DNA TGCGCCAGCAGCCCCAAGCTAGCCCGGCCCAATGAGCAGTTCTTC.